Here is one T cell receptor beta chain with its context. Per the authors' pipeline: Reference gene primer amplification yielded estimated nucleated cell counts. Libraries were prepared by immunoSEQ multiplex PCR; TCRdb keeps only in-frame clonotypes and omits some of them. V and J calls and clone size are those listed in that table; D and trimming were worked out from the DNA. The data show a few hundred thousand clones, around 89% seen once. This entry belongs to a study of blood T cell repertoires in COVID-19. About the study: Sources were T cells, B-cell-depleted T cells, or PBMCs; the material itself was cDNA or gDNA.

This receptor was identified in a woman aged 55-69 years with COVID-19, enrolled during active disease. What was sequenced was peripheral blood.

CDR3 coding DNA: TGTGCCAGCCTACCGGGACAGGGCGGTCAGTACTTC. This gives the protein CASLPGQGGQYF. The V gene is TRBV6-5, the J gene TRBJ2-7; 9 bases match TRBD1. J lost 10 bases, V lost 8 bases, and 9 bases had no gene match. The CDR3 length is 12 residues. The germline gives CDR1 MNHEY, CDR2 SVGAGI.